The 27 T cell receptor beta chains below all came from one sample that was sequenced in a study of blood T cell repertoires in COVID-19. Sequenced by immunoSEQ multiplex PCR; TCRdb stores in-frame clones only, minus some. The sample holds some 120,000 clones, around 83% seen once. The sequencing sample was made of peripheral blood. The receptors here all came from a man at least 80 years old with active or convalescent COVID-19.

This clone showed up just a few times. The chain is built from TRBV6-5 and TRBJ1-6, with 9 bases identical to TRBD1. Germline trimming cut 5 bases from V and 5 bases from J; bases unmatched to any gene: 4. This CDR3 contains 15 residues. Per germline, CDR1 MNHEY and CDR2 SVGAGI. This chain's CDR3 is CASSPQGADNSPLHF. CDR3 coding DNA: TGTGCCAGCAGTCCACAGGGGGCGGATAATTCACCCCTCCACTTT.

V gene TRBV11-2 combines with J gene TRBJ1-3, with a tentative D call TRBD1 (5 bases). Looked up from germline, CDR1 is SGHAT and CDR2 is FQNNGV. With 5 bases removed from V and 0 bases from J, the gap between germline ends came to 11 bases. This CDR3 comprises 15 residues. In DNA, the CDR3 is TGTGCCAGCAGCCGGGACTCGAGCTCTGGAAACACCATATATTTT. Residues: CASSRDSSSGNTIYF.

This clone was observed once. The chain uses TRBV4-3 and TRBJ2-5; D may be TRBD1 (5 bases). The germline V and J ends were trimmed by 0 bases and 5 bases, with 19 bases remaining between them. Germline V gene data show CDR1 as LGHNA and CDR2 as YSLEER. This CDR3 region has 17 residues. The CDR3 DNA reads TGCGCCAGCAGCCAAGATCTAGGCAGGGTCAGGCGGGAGACCCAGTACTTC. It is translated as CASSQDLGRVRRETQYF.

The gene calls are TRBV12-3 or TRBV12-4 and TRBJ1-5, with D possibly being TRBD1 (6 bases). Between the trimmed V and J ends, which lost 7 bases and 5 bases, there was a span of 12 bases. The CDR3 extends over 13 amino acids. The CDR3 nucleotides read TGTGCCAGCACCGAAGGGGGGGATCAGCCCCAGCATTTT. Translating gives CASTEGGDQPQHF.

The gene calls are TRBV12-3 or TRBV12-4 and TRBJ1-2; 8 bases fit TRBD1. V lost 5 bases and J lost 8; bases outside the gene matches: 4. This CDR3 region has 12 residues. CDR3 DNA: TGTGCCAGCAGTCTCGACAGGGGCGGCTACACCTTC. This codes for CASSLDRGGYTF.

The chain combines TRBV3-1 (or the pseudogene TRBV3-2) with TRBJ2-1; 12 bases are shared with TRBD2. Germline V lookup: CDR1 LGHDT, CDR2 YNNKEL (reference sequence). The length of the CDR3 is 17 residues. With V trimmed by 1 base and J by 4 bases, 5 bases remained unmatched. DNA for the CDR3: TGTGCCAGCAGCCAAGCCTTAGGGACTAGCGGGTACAATGAGCAGTTCTTC. The encoded protein is CASSQALGTSGYNEQFF.

The V call is TRBV28, the J call TRBJ1-4; perhaps TRBD1 as D (5 bases). V was trimmed by 6 bases and J by 8 bases, leaving 22 bases between them. The CDR3 spans 16 residues. CDR1 is MDHEN, CDR2 SYDVKM, per germline. CDR3 protein: CASSQAGGAGREKLFF. The CDR3 DNA reads as TGTGCCAGCAGCCAGGCTGGAGGTGCGGGGCGGGAAAAACTGTTTTTT.

This rearrangement joins TRBV12-5 to TRBJ2-3, with D possibly being TRBD2 (7 bases). V dropped 1 base and J dropped 2 bases, with 13 bases sitting between them. Germline lookup yields CDR1 LGHNT and CDR2 FRNRAP. This CDR3 contains 16 residues. The CDR3 sequence: CASGLGGGGFTDTQYF. CDR3 nucleotides: TGTGCTAGTGGTTTGGGAGGGGGGGGATTCACAGATACGCAGTATTTT.

CDR3 amino acids: CASRAENTGELFF. The CDR3 region has the DNA TGTGCCAGCAGGGCAGAGAACACCGGGGAGCTGTTTTTT. This sequence joins TRBV12-3 or TRBV12-4 and TRBJ2-2; D unresolved. CDR3 length: 13 residues. The V end was cut by 6 bases, the J end by 1 base, with 6 bases between.

The V gene is TRBV6-4, the J gene TRBJ2-1, with TRBD1 matching over 7 bases. Trimming at V came to 0 bases and at J to 4 bases, leaving 3 bases not matched to a gene. The CDR3 totals 15 residues. Germline V gene lookup returns CDR1 MRHNA and CDR2 SNTAGT. In DNA form, the CDR3 reads TGTGCCAGCAGTGACTCGACGGGACAGTACAATGAGCAGTTCTTC. This gives the protein CASSDSTGQYNEQFF.

The chain is built from TRBV6-2 or TRBV6-3 and TRBJ1-6; 7 nucleotides align to TRBD1. The CDR3 has 14 residues. The V and J ends lost 5 bases and 8 bases, in that order; junction bases with no gene match: 6. Germline V gene sequence: CDR1 MNHEY, CDR2 SVGEGT. The CDR3 sequence: CASSPTGTYSPLHF. CDR3 nucleotide sequence: TGTGCCAGCAGTCCGACAGGGACATATTCACCCCTCCACTTT.

The chain employs TRBV6-5 and TRBJ1-2; D is unclear. Trimming left V 2 bases short and J 6 bases short, with 10 bases between. Germline-derived CDR1 and CDR2 are MNHEY and SVGAGI. The CDR3 runs 13 residues. The CDR3, as DNA: TGTGCCAGCAGTTACGTCACAGAGCATGGCTACACCTTC. Amino acids: CASSYVTEHGYTF.

J is TRBJ1-1 and V is TRBV19, with 7 nucleotides matching TRBD1. In germline, CDR1 is LNHDA, CDR2 SQIVND (reference sequence). The CDR3 totals 15 residues. The trim removed 4 bases at V and 0 bases at J, leaving 5 bases unmatched. In DNA form, the CDR3 reads TGTGCCAGTAGTACAGAGGACAGGCTGAACACTGAAGCTTTCTTT. Its protein is CASSTEDRLNTEAFF.

The gene calls are TRBV14 and TRBJ1-4, with 7 positions matching TRBD1. CDR1 and CDR2 from the germline V gene are SGHDN and FVKESK. The CDR3 covers 15 residues. The trim removed 11 bases at V and 8 bases at J, leaving 17 bases unmatched. The CDR3 DNA is TGTGCCCCATGGAGACTTGGACAGGTTTTCGAAAAACTGTTTTTT. Translated, it gives CAPWRLGQVFEKLFF.

This rearrangement joins TRBV5-6 to TRBJ1-1; D possibly corresponds to TRBD1 (6 bases). Germline loops: CDR1 SGHDT, CDR2 YYEEEE. V shed 4 bases and J shed 1 base, with 8 bases lying between them. The CDR3 totals 13 residues. The CDR3 region has the DNA TGTGCCAGCAGCATACAGGGGAACACTGAAGCTTTCTTT. Translating gives CASSIQGNTEAFF.

The rearrangement uses TRBV28 and TRBJ2-2, with TRBD2 matching over 8 bases. The junction had 6 bases not matched to a gene; V was cut back by 0 bases and J by 3 bases. This CDR3 contains 17 residues. CDR1 is MDHEN, CDR2 SYDVKM, per germline. The CDR3 sequence: CASSLWSGGGDTGELFF. The CDR3, as DNA: TGTGCCAGCAGTTTATGGAGCGGGGGAGGGGACACCGGGGAGCTGTTTTTT.

To note about this clone: An end of the junction does not agree with germline; a read error may underlie this. This chain uses TRBV20-1 with TRBJ2-7, with D possibly matching TRBD1 (5 bases). The CDR3 covers 9 residues. The germline gives CDR1 DFQATT, CDR2 SNEGSKA (reference sequence). CDR3 bases: TGCAGTGCTAGAGTCCAGGGTAACTTC. This translates into CSARVQGNF.

The V and J genes are TRBV3-1 (or the pseudogene TRBV3-2) and TRBJ2-7, with D possibly being TRBD1 (5 bases). Germline CDR1 is LGHDT and CDR2 is YNNKEL (reference sequence). CDR3 length: 14 residues. Trimming stripped 1 base from V and 3 bases from J, with 10 bases between. The CDR3 is CASSQVDRNYEQYF. CDR3 bases: TGTGCCAGCAGCCAAGTAGACAGAAACTACGAGCAGTACTTC.

This clone was seen only once. The rearrangement links TRBV28 to TRBJ1-5, with D hard to call. The CDR3 covers 15 residues. Germline assignment: CDR1 MDHEN and CDR2 SYDVKM. CDR3 coding DNA: TGTGCTAGCGGTTTGGGGAGCCATAGCAATCAGCCCCAGCATTTT. This gives the protein CASGLGSHSNQPQHF.

The chain combines TRBV18 with TRBJ1-4; D gene unclear. V dropped 1 base and J dropped 1 base, with 7 bases sitting between them. The CDR3 is made up of 15 amino acids. Germline values: CDR1 KGHSH, CDR2 LQKENI. CDR3 sequence: CASSPLPGTNEKLFF. CDR3 DNA: TGTGCCAGCTCACCACTACCGGGAACTAATGAAAAACTGTTTTTT.

V gene TRBV5-1 combines with J gene TRBJ2-5; 9 nucleotides line up with TRBD1. Germline CDR1 reads SGHRS; CDR2 reads YFSETQ. The length of the CDR3 is 17 residues. The V gene end was trimmed by 0 bases and the J gene end by 2 bases; junction bases not matched to a gene: 8. The chain's CDR3 is CASSLARTGTGQETQYF. The CDR3 region has the DNA TGCGCCAGCAGCTTGGCGCGGACCGGGACAGGGCAAGAGACCCAGTACTTC.

The V gene is TRBV7-8, the J gene TRBJ1-2, with unresolved D. The CDR3 is made up of 15 amino acids. V lost 1 base to trimming and J lost 4 bases, with 13 bases between them. Germline assignment: CDR1 SGHVS and CDR2 FQNEAQ. The CDR3 region is CASSLGGERGYGYTF. Here the CDR3 DNA reads TGTGCCAGCAGCTTAGGGGGAGAGAGAGGCTATGGCTACACCTTC.

J is TRBJ2-7 and V is TRBV10-3; D unresolved. Germline lookup yields CDR1 ENHRY and CDR2 SYGVKD. The CDR3 loop spans 12 amino acids. V was pared by 2 bases and J by 4 bases, with 6 bases between. CDR3 nucleotide sequence: TGTGCCATCAGTGAGCTGAGATACGAGCAGTACTTC. This codes for CAISELRYEQYF.

This chain links TRBV27 with TRBJ2-7, with TRBD2 matching 13 bases. V shed 4 bases and J 6 bases; nucleotides not matched to a gene: 15. CDR3 length: 18 residues. In germline, CDR1 is MNHEY, CDR2 SMNVEV (reference sequence). The CDR3 protein is CASSSDSYSTSGGSEQYF. DNA of the CDR3: TGTGCCAGCAGTTCCGATTCCTACTCGACTAGCGGGGGGTCCGAGCAGTACTTC.

This chain uses TRBV3-1 (or the pseudogene TRBV3-2) with TRBJ2-7, with 11 bases lining up with TRBD2. The CDR3 contains 16 residues. The ends lost 4 bases at V and 3 bases at J; junction bases unmatched: 8. Germline values: CDR1 LGHDT, CDR2 YNNKEL (reference sequence). The CDR3 nucleotides read TGTGCCAGCAGCCCTTGGGCTAGCGGGGGGAACTACGAGCAGTACTTC. Translating gives CASSPWASGGNYEQYF.

This clone occurred a few times. The rearrangement joins TRBV14 to TRBJ1-1; D gene uncertain. Germline CDR1 is SGHDN and CDR2 is FVKESK. V lost 6 bases and J 7 bases, leaving 9 bases between the germline ends. This CDR3 comprises 11 residues. CDR3 coding DNA: TGTGCCAGCAGAGGACTTGGTGAAGCTTTCTTT. Translating it yields CASRGLGEAFF.

The V gene is TRBV7-2, the J gene TRBJ2-1; no definite D call. V lost 0 bases and J 9 bases, leaving 12 bases between the germline ends. CDR1 SGHTA and CDR2 FQGNSA come from the germline V gene. This CDR3 has 14 amino acids. The DNA of the CDR3 is TGTGCCAGCAGCTTAGCGCGATCGGCAGGTGAGCAGTTCTTC. This codes for CASSLARSAGEQFF.